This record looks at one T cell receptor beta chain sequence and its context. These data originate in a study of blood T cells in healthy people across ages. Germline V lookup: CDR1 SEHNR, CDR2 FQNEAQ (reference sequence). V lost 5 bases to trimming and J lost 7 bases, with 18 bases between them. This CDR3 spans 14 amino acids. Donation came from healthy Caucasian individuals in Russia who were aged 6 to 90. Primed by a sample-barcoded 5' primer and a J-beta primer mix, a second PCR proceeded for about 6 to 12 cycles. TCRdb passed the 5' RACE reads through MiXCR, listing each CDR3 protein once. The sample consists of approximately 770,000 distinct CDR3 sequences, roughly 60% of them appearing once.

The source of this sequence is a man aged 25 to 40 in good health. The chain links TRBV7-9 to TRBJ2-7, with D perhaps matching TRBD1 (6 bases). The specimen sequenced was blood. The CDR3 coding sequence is TGTGCCAGCAGCCCGACTTCAGGGGTGGAGGAGCAGTACTTC. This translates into CASSPTSGVEEQYF. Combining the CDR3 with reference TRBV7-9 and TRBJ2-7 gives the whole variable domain DTGVSQNPRHKITKRGQNVTFRCDPISEHNRLYWYRQTLGQGPEFLTYFQNEAQLEKSRLLSDRFSAERPKGSFSTLEIQRTEQGDSAMYLCASSPTSGVEEQYFGPGTRLTVT.